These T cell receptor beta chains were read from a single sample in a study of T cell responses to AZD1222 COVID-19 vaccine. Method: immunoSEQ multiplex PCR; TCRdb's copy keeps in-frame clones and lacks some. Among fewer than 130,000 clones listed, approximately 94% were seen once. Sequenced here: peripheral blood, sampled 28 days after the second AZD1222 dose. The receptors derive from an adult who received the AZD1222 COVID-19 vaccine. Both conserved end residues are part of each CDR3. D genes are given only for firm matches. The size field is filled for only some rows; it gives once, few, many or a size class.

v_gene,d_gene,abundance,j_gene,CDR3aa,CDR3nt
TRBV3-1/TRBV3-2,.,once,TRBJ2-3,CASRPRLVFRDTDTQYF,TGTGCCAGCAGACCTAGACTAGTTTTTAGGGACACAGATACGCAGTATTTT
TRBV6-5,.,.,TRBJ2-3,CASSYSDDIATQYF,TGTGCCAGCAGTTACTCCGACGACATTGCTACGCAGTATTTT
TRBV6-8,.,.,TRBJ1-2,CASSPPASGYTF,TGTGCCAGCAGTCCCCCTGCCTCAGGCTACACCTTC
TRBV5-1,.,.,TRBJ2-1,CASSSQSSYNEQFF,TGCGCCAGCAGCTCCCAGAGCTCCTACAATGAGCAGTTCTTC
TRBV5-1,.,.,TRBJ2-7,CASSSTGIGDEQYF,TGCGCCAGCAGCTCAACAGGTATAGGGGACGAGCAGTACTTC
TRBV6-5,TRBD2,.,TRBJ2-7,CASSYSTSGDEQYF,TGTGCCAGCAGTTACTCGACTAGCGGGGACGAGCAGTACTTC
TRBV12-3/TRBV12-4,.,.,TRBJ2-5,CASSWGETQYF,TGTGCCAGCAGTTGGGGGGAGACCCAGTACTTC
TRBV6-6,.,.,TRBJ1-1,CASSYSVQGGNTEAFF,TGTGCCAGCAGTTACTCCGTGCAGGGCGGGAACACTGAAGCTTTCTTT
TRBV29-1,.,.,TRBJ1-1,CSVVVVKRAGPTEAFF,TGCAGCGTTGTCGTTGTAAAGAGGGCCGGACCCACTGAAGCTTTCTTT
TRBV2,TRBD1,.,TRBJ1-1,CASSDGTANTEAFF,TGTGCCAGCAGTGATGGGACAGCCAACACTGAAGCTTTCTTT
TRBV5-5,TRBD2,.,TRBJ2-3,CASNLRLAGRTTDTQYF,TGTGCCAGCAACCTTCGCCTAGCGGGGCGCACCACAGATACGCAGTATTTT
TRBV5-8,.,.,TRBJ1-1,CASSFAWGRTEAFF,TGTGCCAGCAGCTTCGCGTGGGGTAGGACTGAAGCTTTCTTT
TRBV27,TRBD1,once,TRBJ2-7,CASSLIGQGGYEQYF,TGTGCCAGCAGTTTGATAGGACAGGGGGGCTACGAGCAGTACTTC
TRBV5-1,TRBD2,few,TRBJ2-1,CASSSGGASYNEQFF,TGCGCCAGCAGCTCGGGAGGGGCCTCCTACAATGAGCAGTTCTTC
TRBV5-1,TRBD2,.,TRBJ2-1,CASTVLAGEAYNEQFF,TGCGCCAGCACCGTTCTAGCGGGAGAGGCCTACAATGAGCAGTTCTTC
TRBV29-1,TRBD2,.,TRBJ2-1,CSVSSGFYNEQFF,TGCAGCGTCTCTAGCGGATTTTACAATGAGCAGTTCTTC
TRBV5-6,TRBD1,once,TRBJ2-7,CASSLARTGESEQYF,TGTGCCAGCAGCTTGGCCCGGACAGGGGAAAGCGAGCAGTACTTC
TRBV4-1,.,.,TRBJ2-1,CASSPPNIRLAGWEQFF,TGCGCCAGCAGCCCACCAAACATTAGACTCGCTGGGTGGGAGCAGTTCTTC